The 3 T cell receptor beta chains below were found in one sample sequenced in a study of cytomegalovirus exposure and HLA in healthy donors. PCR employed 60 Vbeta and 13 Jbeta primers. The protocol was immunoSEQ multiplex PCR, while the TCRdb copy is restricted to in-frame clones and leaves out a portion. The sample includes 100,000 to 150,000 clones, about two thirds of them seen just once. Sequenced input: PBMCs. These receptors were collected from a woman in her sixties in good health and CMV-seropositive.

This clone was picked up a small number of times. V is TRBV11-2 and J is TRBJ1-5, with D unclear. The CDR3 is made up of 15 amino acids. The V gene's germline CDR1 is SGHAT and CDR2 FQNNGV. V was clipped by 0 bases and J by 2 bases, with 8 bases between them. As DNA, the CDR3 is TGTGCCAGCAGCTTAGACTCCGGGGGCAATCAGCCCCAGCATTTT. Its translation is CASSLDSGGNQPQHF.

The CDR3 loop is CASSLGTGLGEQYF. CDR3 in DNA: TGTGCCAGCAGTTTAGGGACAGGGCTAGGCGAGCAGTACTTC. The chain couples TRBV27 to TRBJ2-7; 9 bases line up with TRBD1. V was clipped by 2 bases and J by 6 bases; unmatched bases: 5. The CDR3 is 14 residues long. Per germline, CDR1 MNHEY and CDR2 SMNVEV (reference sequence).

This chain connects TRBV12-5 to TRBJ2-7, with 7 bases lining up with TRBD1. J was trimmed by 7 bases and V by 1 base; bases with no gene match: 10. CDR1 and CDR2 from the germline V gene are LGHNT and FRNRAP. This CDR3 is built from 15 residues. The CDR3: CASGLGAGTAEEQYF. In DNA, the CDR3 is TGTGCTAGTGGTTTGGGCGCCGGGACAGCAGAAGAGCAGTACTTC.